The 27 T cell receptor beta chains reported below all come from one sample, sequenced in a study of blood T cell repertoires in COVID-19. Sequenced by immunoSEQ multiplex PCR; TCRdb stores in-frame clones only, minus some. This sample has hundreds of thousands of clones, with roughly nine tenths found just once. Material for sequencing was PBMCs or T cells enriched from blood (not recorded which). These receptors were collected from a man aged 55-75 years who had recovered from COVID-19.

This clone occurred a few times. V usage is TRBV3-1 (or the pseudogene TRBV3-2) and J usage is TRBJ2-3; 9 nucleotides agree with TRBD2. With 0 bases clipped from V and 2 bases from J, the junction kept 9 bases outside the gene matches. CDR1 is LGHDT and CDR2 is YNNKEL in the germline V gene (reference sequence). The CDR3 is 18 amino acids. The CDR3 protein is CASSQDYGAGGYTDTQYF. The DNA of the CDR3 is TGTGCCAGCAGCCAAGATTATGGAGCGGGGGGATACACAGATACGCAGTATTTT.

This clone was found once. V and J are TRBV20-1 and TRBJ2-5; the match to TRBD2 covers 16 bases. The CDR3 contains 16 residues. J lost 7 bases, V lost 3 bases, and 8 bases had no gene match. Per germline, CDR1 DFQATT and CDR2 SNEGSKA (reference sequence). The CDR3 DNA reads as TGCAGTGCTAGTTTCACGGGACTAGCGGGAGGGCCGACCCAGTACTTC. Its translation: CSASFTGLAGGPTQYF.

The rearrangement joins TRBV5-1 to TRBJ2-7; no clear D. Germline lookup yields CDR1 SGHRS and CDR2 YFSETQ. The CDR3 is 15 residues long. Trimming left V 1 base short and J 0 bases short, with 11 bases between. The CDR3 coding sequence is TGCGCCAGCAGCTTGTGGCCTACGGGCTCCTACGAGCAGTACTTC. Its translation: CASSLWPTGSYEQYF.

The V gene is TRBV7-9, the J gene TRBJ2-3; D is possibly TRBD2 (6 bases). Trimming shortened V by 2 bases and J by 1 base, and 7 bases separated the two germline ends. This CDR3 region has 14 residues. The germline V gene has CDR1 SEHNR and CDR2 FQNEAQ (reference sequence). CDR3 in amino acids: CASSLSGGTDTQYF. DNA for the CDR3: TGTGCCAGCAGCTTATCGGGAGGCACAGATACGCAGTATTTT.

The CDR3 region has the DNA TGTGCCAGCAGCCCCCCGTCTAGTAATGAGCAGTTCTTC. Encoded protein: CASSPPSSNEQFF. This sequence joins TRBV9 and TRBJ2-1; D uncertain. Germline-derived CDR1 and CDR2 are SGDLS and YYNGEE. The V end lost 4 bases, the J end lost 7 bases, and 12 bases lay between the germline ends. CDR3 length: 13 residues.

A note on this clone: The junction departs from germline at one end; a sequencing error may be responsible. The chain recombines TRBV10-3 with TRBJ1-1; 8 positions match TRBD1. This CDR3 is 13 amino acids long. CDR1 is ENHRY, CDR2 SYGVKD, per germline. The CDR3 region has the DNA TGTGCCATCAGTCTACAGGGGGTCACTGAAGCTTTTTTT. The encoded protein is CAISLQGVTEAFF.

V is TRBV3-1 (or the pseudogene TRBV3-2) and J is TRBJ2-3; 13 positions match TRBD2. This CDR3 contains 16 residues. In germline, CDR1 is LGHDT, CDR2 YNNKEL (reference sequence). The junction had 6 bases not matched to a gene; V was cut back by 4 bases and J by 5 bases. CDR3 sequence (DNA): TGTGCCAGCAGCCTGCGAAGACTAGCGGGGGGAGATACGCAGTATTTT. It is translated as CASSLRRLAGGDTQYF.

The chain is built from TRBV5-1 and TRBJ2-7; 7 positions agree with TRBD2. Germline assignment: CDR1 SGHRS and CDR2 YFSETQ. The CDR3 totals 13 residues. After removal of 5 bases from V and 1 base from J, the junction contained 3 bases not matched to a gene. This CDR3 is CASRAGVSYEQYF. The CDR3 DNA reads as TGCGCCAGCAGGGCGGGGGTTTCCTACGAGCAGTACTTC.

The chain recombines TRBV24-1 with TRBJ2-3, with D possibly being TRBD2 (7 bases). Trimming took 12 bases from V and 3 from J, leaving 27 bases between them. CDR1 is KGHDR and CDR2 is SFDVKD in the germline V gene. This CDR3 spans 17 amino acids. CDR3 in amino acids: CAAGPRWEGGRTDTQYF. The CDR3 coding sequence is TGTGCCGCTGGACCGCGATGGGAGGGGGGTCGAACAGATACGCAGTATTTT.

V and J are TRBV7-9 and TRBJ2-1, with TRBD2 matching over 10 bases. This CDR3 region has 17 residues. V lost 0 bases to trimming and J lost 10 bases; unmatched junction nucleotides: 12. Looked up from germline, CDR1 is SEHNR and CDR2 is FQNEAQ (reference sequence). The CDR3 loop is CASSLAGASGRAREQFF. The CDR3 coding sequence is TGTGCCAGCAGCTTAGCGGGGGCCAGCGGGAGGGCCAGGGAGCAGTTCTTC.

The chain has TRBV3-1 (or the pseudogene TRBV3-2) and TRBJ2-3, with TRBD1 matching 10 bases. The V gene's germline CDR1 is LGHDT and CDR2 YNNKEL (reference sequence). V was clipped by 5 bases and J by 3 bases; unmatched bases: 5. The CDR3 consists of 15 residues. The CDR3 DNA reads as TGTGCCAGCAGCTCCGGGACAGGGGTAACAGATACGCAGTATTTT. It codes for CASSSGTGVTDTQYF.

V usage is TRBV2 and J usage is TRBJ2-7; 7 bases line up with TRBD2. The CDR3 is made up of 16 amino acids. Germline CDR1 is SNHLY and CDR2 is FYNNEI. Germline trimming cut 7 bases from V and 2 bases from J; bases unmatched to any gene: 14. In DNA, the CDR3 is TGTGCCAGCAAGTCCGGGACTACTAAAGACCCCTACGAGCAGTACTTC. It translates to CASKSGTTKDPYEQYF. The full variable domain, its missing parts supplied by reference TRBV2 and TRBJ2-7, is EPEVTQTPSHQVTQMGQEVILRCVPISNHLYFYWYRQILGQKVEFLVSFYNNEISEKSEIFDDQFSVERPDGSNFTLKIRSTKLEDSAMYFCASKSGTTKDPYEQYFGPGTRLTVT.

The chain couples TRBV6-5 to TRBJ1-4, with 7 positions matching TRBD1. V gave up 2 bases and J gave up 1 base; unmatched junction bases: 4. This CDR3 is 16 amino acids long. Germline lookup yields CDR1 MNHEY and CDR2 SVGAGI. The CDR3 reads CASSYPRGRTNEKLFF. For the CDR3, the DNA is TGTGCCAGCAGTTACCCAAGGGGGCGAACTAATGAAAAACTGTTTTTT.

This clone was seen a single time. Germline and junction disagree at one end, which may indicate a read error. The chain combines TRBV7-9 with TRBJ2-5; weak D call: TRBD1 (5 bases). The CDR3 loop spans 14 amino acids. Looked up from germline, CDR1 is SEHNR and CDR2 is FQNEAQ (reference sequence). In nucleotides, the CDR3 is TGTGCCAGCAGCTCACAAACAGTACAGGTCCCTAGGCACTTC. Translated, it gives CASSSQTVQVPRHF.

J is TRBJ2-2 and V is TRBV12-3 or TRBV12-4; 7 bases fit TRBD2. The CDR3 has 13 residues. Trimming at V came to 8 bases and at J to 6 bases, leaving 6 bases not matched to a gene. The CDR3 protein is CASRREWAGELFF. The CDR3 coding sequence is TGTGCCAGCCGGCGGGAGTGGGCCGGGGAGCTGTTTTTT.

The rearrangement joins TRBV5-8 to TRBJ2-3; D may be TRBD2 (5 bases). CDR1 is SGHTS and CDR2 is YDEGEE in the germline V gene. This CDR3 comprises 13 residues. V lost 4 bases to trimming and J lost 6 bases, with 12 bases between them. This chain's CDR3 is CASSPSGSDTQYF. CDR3 nucleotides: TGTGCCAGCAGCCCGTCGGGGTCCGATACGCAGTATTTT.

The chain carries TRBV19 and TRBJ1-5; D is undetermined. CDR1 LNHDA and CDR2 SQIVND come from the germline V gene (reference sequence). CDR3 size: 12 residues. The V gene lost 8 bases and the J gene lost 9 bases, with 14 bases spanning the gap. The CDR3 loop reads CASGKQPWPQHF. As DNA, the CDR3 is TGTGCCAGTGGCAAACAGCCTTGGCCCCAGCATTTT.

The table lists this clone with a count of one. V is TRBV4-1 and J is TRBJ2-2; D uncertain. The CDR3 runs to 17 residues. The V gene lost 2 bases and the J gene lost 0 bases, with 13 bases spanning the gap. CDR1 is MGHRA and CDR2 is YSYEKL in the germline V gene. The CDR3 here is CASSQPIRGSNTGELFF. The CDR3 DNA is TGCGCCAGCAGCCAACCGATCCGCGGTTCGAACACCGGGGAGCTGTTTTTT.

Comments on this clone: Other DNA sequences from this sample encode an identical CDR3 as well. The chain employs TRBV7-2 and TRBJ2-1; 7 nucleotides align to TRBD1. This CDR3 region has 15 residues. J lost 0 bases, V lost 3 bases, and 2 bases had no gene match. Germline-derived CDR1 and CDR2 are SGHTA and FQGNSA. CDR3 sequence reads: CASSLTGSSYNEQFF. The CDR3 DNA reads as TGTGCCAGCAGCTTGACAGGGAGCTCCTACAATGAGCAGTTCTTC.

V is TRBV9 and J is TRBJ2-2; 13 nucleotides match TRBD2. This CDR3 is 16 amino acids long. The germline gives CDR1 SGDLS, CDR2 YYNGEE. J was trimmed by 5 bases and V by 2 bases; bases with no gene match: 3. The CDR3 bases are TGTGCCAGCAGCGTTGGACTAGCGGGGGTGACCGGGGAGCTGTTTTTT. This codes for CASSVGLAGVTGELFF.

This chain links TRBV18 with TRBJ1-5, with 9 positions matching TRBD1. This CDR3 contains 14 residues. J lost 7 bases, V lost 5 bases, and 6 bases had no gene match. Germline values: CDR1 KGHSH, CDR2 LQKENI. CDR3 in DNA: TGTGCCAGCTCATACAGGGGGCGCGGGCAGCCCCAGCATTTT. It is translated as CASSYRGRGQPQHF.

The CDR3 DNA sequence: TGTGCCAGCAGGCTAGCGGGAGGGCCAGATACGCAGTATTTT. This encodes CASRLAGGPDTQYF. This chain joins TRBV3-1 (or the pseudogene TRBV3-2) and TRBJ2-3; TRBD2 matches at 12 bases. Germline assignment: CDR1 LGHDT and CDR2 YNNKEL (reference sequence). V shed 6 bases, J shed 4 bases, and the junction held 2 bases outside the gene matches. The CDR3 consists of 14 residues.

This rearrangement joins TRBV5-8 to TRBJ2-7; TRBD2 aligns across 10 bases. J was trimmed by 7 bases and V by 3 bases; bases with no gene match: 7. The CDR3 runs to 14 residues. Germline V gives CDR1 SGHTS, CDR2 YDEGEE. The CDR3 region is CASSYLAGVAEQYF. The CDR3 DNA is TGTGCCAGCAGCTATCTAGCGGGAGTAGCTGAGCAGTACTTC. Full variable domain (rest looked up from reference TRBV5-8 and TRBJ2-7): EAGVTQSPTHLIKTRGQQATLRCSPISGHTSVYWYQQALGLGLQFLLWYDEGEERNRGNFPPRFSGRQFPNYSSELNVNALELEDSALYLCASSYLAGVAEQYFGPGTRLTVT.

V gene TRBV30 combines with J gene TRBJ1-1; possibly TRBD1 for D (5 bases). Germline assignment: CDR1 GTSNPN and CDR2 SVGIG (reference sequence). This CDR3 comprises 14 residues. V was clipped by 3 bases and J by 5 bases, with 16 bases between them. CDR3 in DNA: TGTGCCTGGAGAGAAGCAGGGCCGAGAACTGAAGCTTTCTTT. The encoded protein is CAWREAGPRTEAFF.

The rearrangement uses TRBV6-5 and TRBJ1-1; D is perhaps TRBD1 (6 bases). CDR3 size: 13 residues. Germline V lookup: CDR1 MNHEY, CDR2 SVGAGI. With 6 bases removed from V and 3 bases from J, the gap between germline ends came to 11 bases. This CDR3 is CASRQGPDTEAFF. The CDR3 nucleotides are TGTGCCAGCAGACAGGGTCCGGACACTGAAGCTTTCTTT.

The chain couples TRBV24-1 to TRBJ2-5, with D tentatively TRBD1 (6 bases). CDR3 length equals 15 residues. CDR1 KGHDR and CDR2 SFDVKD come from the germline V gene. Trimming took 6 bases from V and 2 from J, leaving 15 bases between them. The chain's CDR3 is CATSKGHLQQETQYF. The CDR3 DNA reads TGTGCCACCAGTAAGGGACACCTACAACAAGAGACCCAGTACTTC.

The chain recombines TRBV25-1 with TRBJ2-1; 9 bases are shared with TRBD2. The CDR3 spans 15 residues. CDR1 is MGHDK, CDR2 SYGVNS, per germline. V trimming: 4 bases; J trimming: 6 bases; junction bases outside the gene matches: 7. This chain's CDR3 is CASSGSSGGINEQFF. The CDR3 DNA reads as TGTGCCAGCAGTGGGTCCAGCGGGGGGATCAATGAGCAGTTCTTC. Filled out from reference TRBV25-1 and TRBJ2-1, the complete variable domain reads EADIYQTPRYLVIGTGKKITLECSQTMGHDKMYWYQQDPGMELHLIHYSYGVNSTEKGDLSSESTVSRIRTEHFPLTLESARPSHTSQYLCASSGSSGGINEQFFGPGTRLTVL.